A selection of T cell receptor beta chains follows, all from one sample in a study of beta chain features in type 1 diabetes. Only in-frame clones appear in the TCRdb table, and some are missing; sequencing was by immunoSEQ multiplex PCR. The sample lists approximately 400,000 clones; approximately 16% were seen once. Sequenced material: naive CD4+ T cells from blood. Receptors originate from a woman younger than 30 in good health. The CDR3 runs from the conserved cysteine through the conserved F or W. D genes are given only for firm matches. Some rows have no size entry. The others give once, few or many, or a class for an expanded clone.

cdr3_length	v_call	d_call	j_call	clone_size	cdr3_aa	cdr3_nt
16	TRBV19	TRBD1	TRBJ2-6	.	CASHRGSFSGANVLTF	TGTGCCAGCCACAGGGGGAGTTTCTCTGGGGCCAACGTCCTGACTTTC
16	TRBV5-1	.	TRBJ2-3	.	CASSLPRDSAADTQYF	TGCGCCAGCAGCCTTCCCCGGGACTCTGCCGCAGATACGCAGTATTTT
13	TRBV4-2	.	TRBJ1-5	few	CASSQGQDQPQHF	TGTGCCAGCAGCCAAGGACAGGACCAGCCCCAGCATTTT
15	TRBV7-9	.	TRBJ2-1	.	CAKVVGGSSYNEQFF	TGTGCCAAAGTGGTCGGCGGGTCCTCCTACAATGAGCAGTTCTTC
11	TRBV6-5	.	TRBJ2-7	.	CASSWAHEQYF	TGTGCCAGCAGTTGGGCCCACGAGCAGTACTTC
15	TRBV28	TRBD1	TRBJ2-7	few	CASSRPGQGIYEQYF	TGTGCCAGCAGTCGGCCGGGACAGGGGATCTACGAGCAGTACTTC
13	TRBV18	.	TRBJ2-7	.	CASSPGGSPEQYF	TGTGCCAGCTCACCAGGCGGTTCGCCCGAGCAGTACTTC
14	TRBV6-5	TRBD1	TRBJ2-5	few	CASSYNRGQETQYF	TGTGCCAGCAGTTACAACAGGGGCCAAGAGACCCAGTACTTC
11	TRBV7-2	.	TRBJ2-1	few	CASSSFDEQFF	TGTGCCAGCAGCTCCTTCGATGAGCAGTTCTTC
14	TRBV2	.	TRBJ2-7	few	CASSELEISYEQYF	TGTGCCAGCAGTGAACTGGAGATCTCCTACGAGCAGTACTTC